The TCR beta chain described here comes from a study of beta chain features in type 1 diabetes. Study-level results: VDJ junctions sequenced from type 1 diabetes patients showed fewer insertions and more deletions. Shorter TCRB CDR3s, moderately but significantly so, marked every one of the four CD4+ subsets in Type 1 diabetes patients. Still unanswered here is whether HLA type influences TCRB rearrangement.

About this clone itself: The antigen is undetermined.

cDNA synthesis used the whole RNA isolate, giving expressed TCRB sequences. Libraries were prepared by immunoSEQ multiplex PCR; TCRdb keeps only in-frame clonotypes and omits some of them. This table holds about 370,000 clones, 8% to 10% found once. CD45RO/CCR7/CD25/CD127/CD95/CD27 sorting isolated CD4+ naive, central memory, regulatory and stem cell-like memory cells. Sequencing was performed on central memory CD4+ T cells from blood. The sequence derives from a young man with type 1 diabetes.

DNA of the CDR3: TGTGCCAGCAGCCCGCGGGGGGTCCCCCCAGGGGAGACCCAGTACTTC. As protein: CASSPRGVPPGETQYF. V usage is TRBV7-2 and J usage is TRBJ2-5; 8 nucleotides line up with TRBD2. Trimming removed 5 bases from V and 5 bases from J; junction bases left unmatched: 13. Germline CDR1 reads SGHTA; CDR2 reads FQGNSA. The CDR3 extends over 16 amino acids.